These T cell receptor beta chains were read from a single sample in a study of blood T cell repertoires in COVID-19. Clones were sequenced by immunoSEQ multiplex PCR, and TCRdb holds only the in-frame ones, with some missing. The table records 100,000 or so clones, around 90% of them present only once. Input material: peripheral blood. Source of these receptors: a woman aged 60 to 75 with acute or convalescent COVID-19. Each CDR3 is given with its conserved first and last residue. The order of the fields is clone size, V gene, J gene, D gene, CDR3 DNA, CDR3 protein. A D gene is named only where the DNA matches it firmly. Not every row has a clone size; where given, it reads once, few, many or a size class.

NA,TRBV15,TRBJ1-1,TRBD1,TGTGCCACCAGCAGACGACAGGGGGCAGACACTGAAGCTTTCTTT,CATSRRQGADTEAFF
once,TRBV30,TRBJ2-7,NA,TGTGCCTGGAGAAAAATCAGCTCCTACGAGCAGTACTTC,CAWRKISSYEQYF
once,TRBV20-1,TRBJ2-5,NA,TGCAGTGCTACGGGGCAAGAGACCCAGTACTTC,CSATGQETQYF
NA,TRBV18,TRBJ2-1,TRBD2,TGTGCCAGCTCCTCGCGTGGGCTAGCGGGAGGGAGCTCCTACAATGAGCAGTTCTTC,CASSSRGLAGGSSYNEQFF
NA,TRBV21-1,TRBJ2-3,NA,TGTGCCAGGGGGGGGCCGATACTGGATACGCAGTATTTT,CARGGPILDTQYF
NA,TRBV28,TRBJ2-7,TRBD1,TGTGCCAGTACAGACAGGGGGTACGAGCAGTACTTC,CASTDRGYEQYF
NA,TRBV5-4,TRBJ2-7,TRBD2,TGTGCCAGCAGCTGGGGGGGAGTAGCCGAGCAGTACTTC,CASSWGGVAEQYF
NA,TRBV28,TRBJ1-6,TRBD1,TGTGCCAGCCAGAGCCCACAGGGGAGTTATTCACCCCTCCACTTT,CASQSPQGSYSPLHF
NA,TRBV2,TRBJ2-5,TRBD2,TGTGCCAGCATCATGAACCCCGGGGGGAGGGAGACCCAGTACTTC,CASIMNPGGRETQYF
NA,TRBV28,TRBJ1-2,TRBD1,TGTGCCAGCAGCCGAACCGGGACAGAGTCTTACACCTTC,CASSRTGTESYTF
NA,TRBV29-1,TRBJ1-4,TRBD1,TGCAGCGTAAAAGGACAGGGGGCGCAAACTAATGAAAAACTGTTTTTT,CSVKGQGAQTNEKLFF
NA,TRBV28,TRBJ2-7,TRBD2,TGTGCCAGCAACGGACTAGCTCCCTACGAGCAGTACTTC,CASNGLAPYEQYF
NA,TRBV14,TRBJ1-2,NA,TGTGCCAGCAGCCAATGGGGCGGCAATGGCTACACCTTC,CASSQWGGNGYTF
once,TRBV27,TRBJ1-1,TRBD1,TGTGCCAGCAGTTGGGGGACAGGGGGTCTCGCTGAAGCTTTCTTT,CASSWGTGGLAEAFF
NA,TRBV11-3,TRBJ2-1,TRBD2,TGTGCCAGCAGCTTTAGGCTAGCGGGTCCCGATGAGCAGTTCTTC,CASSFRLAGPDEQFF
NA,TRBV5-1,TRBJ2-2,NA,TGCGCCAGCAGCTTGGGGGCAACGAACACCGGGGAGCTGTTTTTT,CASSLGATNTGELFF
NA,TRBV6-1,TRBJ2-2,TRBD2,TGTGCCAGCAGTGGCCCCACTAGCGGGAGGTCCTACACCGGGGAGCTGTTTTTT,CASSGPTSGRSYTGELFF
NA,TRBV29-1,TRBJ2-3,TRBD2,TGCAGCGTAATGGGCGGGAGGGGGACAGATACGCAGTATTTT,CSVMGGRGTDTQYF
NA,TRBV28,TRBJ1-4,TRBD1,TGTGCCAGCAGTTTAATGACAGGGGGGCGCGAAAAACTGTTTTTT,CASSLMTGGREKLFF
NA,TRBV14,TRBJ1-2,TRBD1,TGTGCCAGCAGCCAAGGAGGACAGGTACTCTATGGCTACACCTTC,CASSQGGQVLYGYTF
NA,TRBV5-1,TRBJ2-2,NA,TGCGCCAGCAGAGGACAACCGGTCACCGGGGAGCTGTTTTTT,CASRGQPVTGELFF
NA,TRBV10-3,TRBJ1-4,NA,TGTGCCATCAGTGCTGGCGGCCGGAAACTGTTTTTT,CAISAGGRKLFF
NA,TRBV5-1,TRBJ2-7,TRBD1,TGCGCCAGCAGCCCGGGACAGATGACCTACGAGCAGTACTTC,CASSPGQMTYEQYF
NA,TRBV5-1,TRBJ2-7,NA,TGCGCCAGCAGCAAGGGGGGTAGCGGGTACTACGAGCAGTACTTC,CASSKGGSGYYEQYF
NA,TRBV5-4,TRBJ2-3,NA,TGTGCCAGCAGCTTGGCAGTCGATACGCAGTATTTT,CASSLAVDTQYF